The 13 T cell receptor beta chains below were found in one sample sequenced in a study of T cell responses to AZD1222 COVID-19 vaccine. Method: immunoSEQ multiplex PCR; TCRdb's copy keeps in-frame clones and lacks some. The sample carries 89,000 or so clones, around 85% recorded once. This sample comprised peripheral blood, obtained on day 0 of AZD1222 vaccination. These receptors were obtained from an adult in good health.

This clone was seen a handful of times. The chain combines TRBV10-3 with TRBJ1-1; TRBD1 agrees at 8 bases. This CDR3 has 14 amino acids. Trimming removed 7 bases from V and 3 bases from J; junction bases left unmatched: 7. The germline V gene encodes CDR1 ENHRY and CDR2 SYGVKD. The CDR3 DNA reads TGTGCCATCAAGGCGGACAGGGATGACACTGAAGCTTTCTTT. Its protein product is CAIKADRDDTEAFF.

The chain couples TRBV9 to TRBJ1-6; 9 bases align to TRBD1. Germline V gene lookup returns CDR1 SGDLS and CDR2 YYNGEE. V lost 4 bases and J lost 6; bases outside the gene matches: 2. The CDR3 consists of 14 residues. The DNA for the CDR3 is TGTGCCAGCAGCTCACAGGGGGCTAATTCACCCCTCCACTTT. Translated, it gives CASSSQGANSPLHF.

This clone was counted a single time. The V and J genes are TRBV18 and TRBJ1-1; D gene ambiguous. Germline values: CDR1 KGHSH, CDR2 LQKENI. There are 13 residues in the CDR3. V gave up 2 bases and J gave up 12 bases, with 16 bases separating them. CDR3 amino acids: CASSPDREAVPFF. The CDR3, as DNA: TGTGCCAGCTCACCAGATAGGGAGGCTGTACCTTTCTTT.

V and J are TRBV12-3 or TRBV12-4 and TRBJ1-6; D unclear. V gave up 2 bases and J gave up 7 bases, with 3 bases separating them. The CDR3 is 12 residues long. The CDR3 DNA is TGTGCCAGCAGTTTATTCAATTCACCCCTCCACTTT. Protein sequence: CASSLFNSPLHF.

V gene TRBV18 combines with J gene TRBJ2-1; the D is unclear. This CDR3 region has 13 residues. Per germline, CDR1 KGHSH and CDR2 LQKENI. Trimming took off 6 bases at V and 3 bases at J, with 9 bases between the two ends. The CDR3 loop reads CASSPVSYNEQFF. The CDR3 nucleotides are TGTGCCAGCTCCCCCGTCAGCTACAATGAGCAGTTCTTC.

This chain joins TRBV2 and TRBJ1-3; TRBD1 matches 7 bases. V shed 6 bases and J 2 bases; nucleotides not matched to a gene: 7. This CDR3 has 15 residues. The germline V gene has CDR1 SNHLY and CDR2 FYNNEI. CDR3 sequence reads: CASSLTGYPGNTIYF. The CDR3 nucleotides read TGTGCCAGCAGCTTGACAGGGTATCCTGGAAACACCATATATTTT.

This rearrangement joins TRBV7-8 to TRBJ1-3, with D uncertain. This CDR3 comprises 15 residues. V was trimmed by 1 base and J by 0 bases, leaving 7 bases between them. The germline gives CDR1 SGHVS, CDR2 FQNEAQ. CDR3: CASSLVGSSGNTIYF. In nucleotides, the CDR3 is TGTGCCAGCAGCTTAGTCGGTAGCTCTGGAAACACCATATATTTT.

V is TRBV28 and J is TRBJ1-2, with 7 bases matching TRBD1. Germline assignment: CDR1 MDHEN and CDR2 SYDVKM. Trimming took 5 bases from V and 6 from J; bases not matched to a gene: 6. The CDR3 is 13 residues long. This chain's CDR3 is CASSTTGVDGYTF. The CDR3 region has the DNA TGTGCCAGCAGTACCACAGGGGTCGATGGCTACACCTTC.

The gene calls are TRBV12-3 or TRBV12-4 and TRBJ1-2; D gene unclear. This CDR3 is 11 amino acids long. V lost 5 bases and J 3 bases, leaving 4 bases between the germline ends. The CDR3 sequence is CASSTYYGYTF. The CDR3 DNA follows: TGTGCCAGCAGTACTTACTATGGCTACACCTTC.

The chain couples TRBV6-2 or TRBV6-3 to TRBJ1-1; TRBD1 matches 8 bases. The germline V gene encodes CDR1 MNHEY and CDR2 SVGEGT. The V segment lost 6 bases and the J segment 5 bases; nucleotides outside the gene matches: 8. The CDR3 has 14 amino acids. The CDR3 region is CASSPGGVRTEAFF. The CDR3 DNA follows: TGTGCCAGCAGCCCAGGGGGCGTGAGGACTGAAGCTTTCTTT.

This clone was counted a single time. At the DNA level, this CDR3 is encoded by other sequences in the same sample as well. This chain joins TRBV18 and TRBJ1-1; maybe TRBD1 (5 bases). Germline V gene lookup returns CDR1 KGHSH and CDR2 LQKENI. The CDR3 loop spans 13 amino acids. V was trimmed by 9 bases and J by 1 base, leaving 12 bases between them. This CDR3 is CASFTGGNTEAFF. Written as DNA, the CDR3 is TGTGCCAGTTTCACCGGGGGGAACACTGAAGCTTTCTTT.

The chain uses TRBV28 and TRBJ1-4; the match to TRBD1 covers 7 bases. The junction had 13 bases not matched to a gene; V was cut back by 5 bases and J by 4 bases. This CDR3 has 17 residues. The germline V gene encodes CDR1 MDHEN and CDR2 SYDVKM. The CDR3 spells CASSPGGGNFVNEKLFF. The CDR3 bases are TGTGCCAGCAGTCCAGGGGGGGGAAATTTTGTTAATGAAAAACTGTTTTTT.

The genes are TRBV6-1 and TRBJ2-1, with D possibly matching TRBD2 (7 bases). The CDR3 length is 16 residues. From germline, CDR1 is MNHNS and CDR2 SASEGT. Trimming stripped 4 bases from V and 9 bases from J, with 22 bases between. CDR3 sequence: CASSAPGGAVGSEQFF. For the CDR3, the DNA is TGTGCCAGCAGTGCGCCTGGGGGGGCGGTGGGTAGTGAGCAGTTCTTC.